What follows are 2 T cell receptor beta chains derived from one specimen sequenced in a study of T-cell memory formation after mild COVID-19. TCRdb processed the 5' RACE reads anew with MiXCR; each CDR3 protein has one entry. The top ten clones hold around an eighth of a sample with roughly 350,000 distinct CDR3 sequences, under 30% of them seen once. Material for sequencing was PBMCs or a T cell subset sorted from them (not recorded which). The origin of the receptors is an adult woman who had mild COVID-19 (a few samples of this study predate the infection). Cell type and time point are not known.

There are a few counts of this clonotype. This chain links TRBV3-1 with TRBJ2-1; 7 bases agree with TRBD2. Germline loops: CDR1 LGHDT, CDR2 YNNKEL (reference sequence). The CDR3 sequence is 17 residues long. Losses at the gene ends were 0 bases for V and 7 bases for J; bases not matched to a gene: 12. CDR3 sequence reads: CASSQEGRRAGVNEQFF. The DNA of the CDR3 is TGTGCCAGCAGCCAAGAGGGCCGGCGGGCGGGGGTGAATGAGCAGTTCTTC.

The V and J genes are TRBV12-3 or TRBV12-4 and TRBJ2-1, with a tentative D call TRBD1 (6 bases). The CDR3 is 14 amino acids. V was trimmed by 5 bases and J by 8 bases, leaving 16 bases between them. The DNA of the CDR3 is TGTGCCAGCAGTGGACAACAGGGAGCCCATGAGCAGTTCTTC. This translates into CASSGQQGAHEQFF.